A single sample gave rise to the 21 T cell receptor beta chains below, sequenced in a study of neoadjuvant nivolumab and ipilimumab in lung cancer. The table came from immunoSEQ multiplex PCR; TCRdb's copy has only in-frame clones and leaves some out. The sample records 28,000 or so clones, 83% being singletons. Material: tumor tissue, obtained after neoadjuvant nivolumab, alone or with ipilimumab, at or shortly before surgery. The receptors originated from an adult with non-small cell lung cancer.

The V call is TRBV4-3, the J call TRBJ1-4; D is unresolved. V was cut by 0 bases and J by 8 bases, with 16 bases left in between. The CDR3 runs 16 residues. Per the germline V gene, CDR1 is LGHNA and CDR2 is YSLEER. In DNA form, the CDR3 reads TGCGCCAGCAGCCAAGAGTCGGGGTTCGGGAACGAAAAACTGTTTTTT. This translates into CASSQESGFGNEKLFF.

The CDR3 region is CASSPEKRGPGANVLTF. The CDR3 DNA is TGTGCCAGCAGCCCTGAAAAGAGGGGACCTGGGGCCAACGTCCTGACTTTC. The genes are TRBV7-6 and TRBJ2-6; D could derive from TRBD1 or TRBD2 (5 bases each). The V and J ends lost 5 bases and 2 bases respectively, with 16 bases between them. This CDR3 region has 17 residues. Germline CDR1 is SGHVS and CDR2 is FNYEAQ.

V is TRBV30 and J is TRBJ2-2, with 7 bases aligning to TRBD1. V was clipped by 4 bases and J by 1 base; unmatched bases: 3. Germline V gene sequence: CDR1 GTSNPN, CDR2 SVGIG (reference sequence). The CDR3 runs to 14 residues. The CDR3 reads CAWIPGGNTGELFF. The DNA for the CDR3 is TGTGCCTGGATCCCAGGGGGGAACACCGGGGAGCTGTTTTTT. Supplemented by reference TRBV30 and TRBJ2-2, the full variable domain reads SQTIHQWPATLVQPVGSPLSLECTVEGTSNPNLYWYRQAAGRGLQLLFYSVGIGQISSEVPQNLSASRPQDRQFILSSKKLLLSDSGFYLCAWIPGGNTGELFFGEGSRLTVL.

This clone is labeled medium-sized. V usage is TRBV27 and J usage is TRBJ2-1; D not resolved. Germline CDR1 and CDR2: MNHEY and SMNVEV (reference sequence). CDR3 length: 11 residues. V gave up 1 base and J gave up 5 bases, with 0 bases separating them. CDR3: CASSLYNEQFF. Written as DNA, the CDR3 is TGTGCCAGCAGTTTATACAATGAGCAGTTCTTC.

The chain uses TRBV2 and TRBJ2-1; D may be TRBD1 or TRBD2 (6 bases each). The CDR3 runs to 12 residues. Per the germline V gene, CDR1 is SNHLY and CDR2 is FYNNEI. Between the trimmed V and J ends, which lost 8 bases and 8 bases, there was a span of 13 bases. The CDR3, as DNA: TGTGCCAGCTTCGAACGGGGGCATGAGCAGTTCTTC. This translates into CASFERGHEQFF.

CDR3 region: CSVEGGADEKLFF. The CDR3 nucleotides are TGCAGCGTTGAGGGGGGCGCGGATGAAAAACTGTTTTTT. The chain links TRBV29-1 to TRBJ1-4, with TRBD1 as a possible D gene (6 bases). V dropped 3 bases and J dropped 6 bases, with 11 bases sitting between them. This CDR3 is 13 amino acids long. Germline V gene data show CDR1 as SQVTM and CDR2 as ANQGSEA.

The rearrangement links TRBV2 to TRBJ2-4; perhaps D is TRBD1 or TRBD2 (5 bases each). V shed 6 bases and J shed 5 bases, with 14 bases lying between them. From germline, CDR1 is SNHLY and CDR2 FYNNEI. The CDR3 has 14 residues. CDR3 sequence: CASSVRTGQNIQYF. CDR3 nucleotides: TGTGCCAGCAGCGTAAGAACGGGACAAAACATTCAGTACTTC.

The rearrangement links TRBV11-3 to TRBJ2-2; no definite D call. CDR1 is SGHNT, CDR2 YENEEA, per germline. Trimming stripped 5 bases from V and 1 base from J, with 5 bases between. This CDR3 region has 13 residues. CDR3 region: CASSEGNTGELFF. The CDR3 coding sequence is TGTGCCAGCAGCGAAGGGAACACCGGGGAGCTGTTTTTT.

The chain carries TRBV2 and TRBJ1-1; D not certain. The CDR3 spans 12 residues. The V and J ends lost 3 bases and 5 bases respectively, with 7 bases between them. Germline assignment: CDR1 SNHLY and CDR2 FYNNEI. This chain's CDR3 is CASSDRKTEAFF. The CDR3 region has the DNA TGTGCCAGCAGTGACAGAAAAACTGAAGCTTTCTTT.

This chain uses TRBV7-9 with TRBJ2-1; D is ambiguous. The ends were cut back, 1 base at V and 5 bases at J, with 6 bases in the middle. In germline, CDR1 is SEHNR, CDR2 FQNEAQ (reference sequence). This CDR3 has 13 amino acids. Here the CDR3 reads CASSLDANNEQFF. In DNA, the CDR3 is TGTGCCAGCAGCTTAGATGCGAACAATGAGCAGTTCTTC.

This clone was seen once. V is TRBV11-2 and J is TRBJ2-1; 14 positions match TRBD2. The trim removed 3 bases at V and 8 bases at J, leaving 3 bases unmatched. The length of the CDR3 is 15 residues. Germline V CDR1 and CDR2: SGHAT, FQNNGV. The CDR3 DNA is TGTGCCAGCAGCTTGGGGACTAGCGGGAGTGATGAGCAGTTCTTC. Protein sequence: CASSLGTSGSDEQFF.

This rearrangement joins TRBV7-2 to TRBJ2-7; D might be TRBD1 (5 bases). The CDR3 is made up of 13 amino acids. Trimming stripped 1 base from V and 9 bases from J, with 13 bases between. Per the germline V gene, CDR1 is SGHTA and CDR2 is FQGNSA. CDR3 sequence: CASSLGAGSGQYF. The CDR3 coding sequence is TGTGCCAGCAGCTTAGGGGCAGGGTCAGGGCAGTACTTC.

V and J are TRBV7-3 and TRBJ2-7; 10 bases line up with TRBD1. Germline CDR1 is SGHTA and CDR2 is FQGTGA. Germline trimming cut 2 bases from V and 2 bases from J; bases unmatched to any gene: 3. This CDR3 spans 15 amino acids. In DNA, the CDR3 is TGTGCCAGCAGCTTAGGACAGGGGGTAGCCTACGAGCAGTACTTC. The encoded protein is CASSLGQGVAYEQYF.

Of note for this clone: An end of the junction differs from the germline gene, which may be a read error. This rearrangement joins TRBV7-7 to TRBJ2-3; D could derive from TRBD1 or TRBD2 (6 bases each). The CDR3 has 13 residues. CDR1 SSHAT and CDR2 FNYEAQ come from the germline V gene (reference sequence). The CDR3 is CASSPNIGGTQYF. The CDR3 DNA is TGTGCTAGCAGCCCTAATATAGGGGGGACGCAGTATTTT.

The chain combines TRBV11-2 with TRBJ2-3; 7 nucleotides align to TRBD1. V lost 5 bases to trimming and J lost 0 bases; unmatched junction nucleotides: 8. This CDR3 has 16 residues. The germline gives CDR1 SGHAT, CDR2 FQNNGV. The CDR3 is CASSVRQGVSTDTQYF. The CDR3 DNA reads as TGTGCCAGCAGCGTCAGACAGGGCGTTAGCACAGATACGCAGTATTTT.

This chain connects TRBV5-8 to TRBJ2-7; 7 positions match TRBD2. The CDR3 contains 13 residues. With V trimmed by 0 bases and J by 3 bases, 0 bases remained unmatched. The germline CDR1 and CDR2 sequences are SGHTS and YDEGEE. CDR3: CASSLGGGYEQYF. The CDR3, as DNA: TGTGCCAGCAGCTTGGGGGGGGGCTACGAGCAGTACTTC.

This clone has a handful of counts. The CDR3 DNA reads as TGTGCCAGCAGTGAAGTGGGGGTCGGGGGGCGGACTGAAGCTTTCTTT. This encodes CASSEVGVGGRTEAFF. The chain has TRBV6-1 and TRBJ1-1; the D gene is possibly TRBD1 (6 bases). The ends were cut back, 1 base at V and 5 bases at J, with 17 bases in the middle. Looked up from germline, CDR1 is MNHNS and CDR2 is SASEGT. The CDR3 runs 16 residues.

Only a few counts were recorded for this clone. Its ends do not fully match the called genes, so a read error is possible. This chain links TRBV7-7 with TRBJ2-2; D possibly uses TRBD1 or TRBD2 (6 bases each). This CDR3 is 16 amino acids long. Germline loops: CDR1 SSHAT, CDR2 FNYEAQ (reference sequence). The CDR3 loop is CASSLEGGSNTGELFF. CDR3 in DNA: TGTGCTAGCAGCTTAGAGGGGGGATCGAACACCGGGGAGCTGTTTTTT.

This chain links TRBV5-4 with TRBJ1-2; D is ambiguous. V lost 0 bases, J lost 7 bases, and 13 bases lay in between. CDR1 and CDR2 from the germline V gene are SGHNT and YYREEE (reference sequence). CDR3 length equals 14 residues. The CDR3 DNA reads TGTGCCAGCAGCTTGGGGCAGGACGGCCGTGGCTACACCTTC. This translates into CASSLGQDGRGYTF.

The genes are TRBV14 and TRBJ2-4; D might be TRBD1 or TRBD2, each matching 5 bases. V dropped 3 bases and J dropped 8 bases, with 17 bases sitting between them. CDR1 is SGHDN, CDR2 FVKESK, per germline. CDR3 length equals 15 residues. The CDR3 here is CASSHRAGTWDIQYF. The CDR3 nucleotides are TGTGCCAGCAGCCATAGAGCCGGGACGTGGGACATTCAGTACTTC.

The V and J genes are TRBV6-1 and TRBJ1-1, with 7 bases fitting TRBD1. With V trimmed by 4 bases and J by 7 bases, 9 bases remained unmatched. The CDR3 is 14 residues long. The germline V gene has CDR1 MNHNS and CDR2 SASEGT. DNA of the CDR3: TGTGCCAGCAGTGGATGGGACAGCGCGGGTGAAGCTTTCTTT. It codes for CASSGWDSAGEAFF.